The source of this TCR beta chain is a study of blood T cells in healthy people across ages (dated by TCRdb to 2013 to 2016). With respect to the entire study: In model experiments, roughly one uniquely barcoded TCR beta cDNA molecule per two T cells was captured by template switching. Using deep sequencing normalized with unique cDNA molecular identifiers, the study measured how TCR beta repertoire diversity changes with age. Donors were grouped into four age groups: young (average approximately 16 years), middle-aged (about 40), aged (62) and long-lived (over 80). To avoid experimental bias, donors of different ages were spread randomly across the sequencing lanes. For two donors (one aged 18 to 30 and one aged 80 or older), the study analyzed two additional independent replicas of 1 million unique cDNA reads from the same blood draw. The paper as a whole reports these results and caveats: Since profiling was done on bulk unsorted PBMCs, naive and antigen-experienced compartments could not be conclusively compared. As age increased, observed TCR beta diversity per million T cells dropped in a roughly linear way, and a significant reduction was already evident by age 40. The CMV infection status of donors was not known, potentially confounding age-related changes in expanded clonotypes. Compared with the aged group, more naive CD4+ T cells, fewer expanded clones and increased TCR diversity were shown by the long-lived group, suggesting age selection. Estimates of total diversity based on one million sequenced T cells were regarded as lower bounds and as underestimates. Observed TCR beta diversity correlated strongly with the percentage of naive T cells measured by flow cytometry.

Donors were around 37 systemically healthy Caucasian individuals from Russia aged about 6 to 100 years. Each donor gave 9.5 to 10 milliliters of peripheral blood, drawn into EDTA-treated Vacutainer tubes. Ficoll-Paque density-gradient centrifugation was used to isolate PBMCs, with at least 7 million obtained per sample. Trizol reagent was used to extract total RNA from PBMCs, with at least 5.5 micrograms per sample. For every donor, an aliquot of PBMCs went through flow cytometry to measure the percentages of naive CD45RAhigh/CD27high T cells. Worth noting for this clonotype: Its antigen target is currently unknown. Per-base qualities were not stored, and no clone one base away is much larger.

The library was produced with 5' RACE. The listed sequencing device is Illumina HiSeq 2500. The second PCR ran for roughly 6 to 11 cycles and used a J-beta primer mix along with a sample-barcoded 5' primer. A template-switch 5' adaptor carrying 12 random nucleotides introduced a unique molecular identifier onto each TCR beta cDNA molecule. Each sample yielded at least 3 million CDR3-containing paired-end reads. The Mint cDNA synthesis kit, primed by a TRBC-specific oligonucleotide, was used to synthesize first-strand cDNA from all RNA. After uracil-DNA glycosylase treatment, a first 18-cycle PCR used universal primers M1SS and BC2_uni_R on all cDNA. Under the source paper's analysis protocol: For normalization, 1 million high-quality reads, each with a distinct molecular identifier, were randomly selected from each sample. Reads sharing molecular identifiers were discarded rather than binned into consensus sequences. MiTCR, run with a Q25 quality threshold and the strictest error-elimination algorithm, handled CDR3 identification, clonotype clustering and error correction. A nonparametric unseen species model using Euler transformation provided a lower-bound estimate of total TCR beta diversity. TCRdb redid the processing of the public reads, applying fastp at Q25 and MiXCR, and retained in-frame beta chains. Here each entry gathers all rows of one CDR3 protein and keeps the most common genes and DNA. The V and J calls and clone size are TCRdb's, not the authors'. The sample table shows approximately 1,100,000 distinct CDR3 sequences, and 40% to 55% are seen once. The ten most abundant clones make up approximately 17% of the sample.

V trim: 8 bases; J trim: 1 base; unmatched bases: 8. As encoded in the germline V gene, CDR1 is ENHRY while CDR2 is SYGVKD. Reading from cysteine to phenylalanine, the CDR3 counts 14 amino acids. The read is trimmed to its CDR3 DNA, 42 bases read in frame from base 1. Rearrangement joined TRBV10-3 to TRBJ2-7; a stretch of 7 junction bases matches TRBD2. Source material: blood. The TCR comes from a woman aged 55 to 70 in good health. Here the CDR3 is given as CAIGPAGFSYEQYF. The nucleotide sequence is TGTGCCATCGGGCCAGCGGGGTTTTCCTACGAGCAGTACTTC.